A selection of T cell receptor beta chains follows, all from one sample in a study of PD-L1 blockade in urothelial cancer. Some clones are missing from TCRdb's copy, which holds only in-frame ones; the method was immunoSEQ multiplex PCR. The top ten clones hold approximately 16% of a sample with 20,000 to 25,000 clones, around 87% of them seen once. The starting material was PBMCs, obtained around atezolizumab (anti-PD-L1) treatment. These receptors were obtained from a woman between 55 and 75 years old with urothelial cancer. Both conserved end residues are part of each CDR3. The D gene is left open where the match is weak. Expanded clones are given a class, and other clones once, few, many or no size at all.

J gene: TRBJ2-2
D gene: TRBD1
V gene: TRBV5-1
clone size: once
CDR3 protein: CASHPRQGDTGELFF
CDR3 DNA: TGCGCCAGCCACCCCCGCCAGGGGGACACCGGGGAGCTGTTTTTT

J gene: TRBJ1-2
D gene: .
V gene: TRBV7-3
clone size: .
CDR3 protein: CASSPRPGNLGGYTF
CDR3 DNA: TGTGCCAGCAGCCCACGTCCCGGCAATCTAGGAGGCTACACCTTC

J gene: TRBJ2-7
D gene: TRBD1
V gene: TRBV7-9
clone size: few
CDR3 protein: CASSPRTGNTYEQYF
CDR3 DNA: TGTGCCAGCAGCCCCCGGACAGGGAATACCTACGAGCAGTACTTC

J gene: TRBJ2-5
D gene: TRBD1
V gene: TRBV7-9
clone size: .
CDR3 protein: CASSGPGTVQETQYF
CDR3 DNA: TGTGCCAGCAGCGGTCCCGGGACAGTCCAAGAGACCCAGTACTTC

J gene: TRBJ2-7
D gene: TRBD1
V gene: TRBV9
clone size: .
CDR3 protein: CASSGQGAYEQYF
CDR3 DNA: TGTGCCAGCAGCGGTCAGGGGGCCTACGAGCAGTACTTC

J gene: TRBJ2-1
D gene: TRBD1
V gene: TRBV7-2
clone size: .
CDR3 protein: CASSSGTGVPNEQFF
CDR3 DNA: TGTGCCAGCAGCTCCGGGACAGGGGTTCCCAATGAGCAGTTCTTC

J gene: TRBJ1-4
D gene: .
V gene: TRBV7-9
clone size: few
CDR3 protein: CASSLMGIATNEKLFF
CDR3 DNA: TGTGCCAGCAGCTTAATGGGCATCGCAACTAATGAAAAACTGTTTTTT

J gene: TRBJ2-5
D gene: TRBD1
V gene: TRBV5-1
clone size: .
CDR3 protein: CASSLGTGSPETQYF
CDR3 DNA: TGCGCCAGCAGCTTGGGGACAGGGAGCCCCGAGACCCAGTACTTC

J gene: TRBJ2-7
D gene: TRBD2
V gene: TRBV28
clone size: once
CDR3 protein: CASVTHSGRTNYEQYF
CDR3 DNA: TGTGCCAGCGTCACGCATAGCGGGAGGACGAACTACGAGCAGTACTTC

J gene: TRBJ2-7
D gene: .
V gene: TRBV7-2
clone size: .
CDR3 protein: CASSSDAGGGYEQYF
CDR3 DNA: TGTGCCAGCAGCTCAGATGCCGGAGGAGGGTACGAGCAGTACTTC

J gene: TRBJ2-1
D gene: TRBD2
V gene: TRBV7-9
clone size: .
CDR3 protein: CASSSSAAGLADNEQFF
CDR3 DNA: TGTGCCAGCAGCTCATCGGCGGCCGGACTAGCGGACAATGAGCAGTTCTTC

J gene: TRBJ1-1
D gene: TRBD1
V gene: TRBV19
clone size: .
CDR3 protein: CASSGGQPRNTEAFF
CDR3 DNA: TGTGCCAGTAGTGGGGGACAGCCCAGGAACACTGAAGCTTTCTTT

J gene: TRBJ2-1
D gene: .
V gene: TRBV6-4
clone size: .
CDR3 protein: CASSSSENEQFF
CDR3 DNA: TGTGCCAGCAGTTCAAGCGAGAATGAGCAGTTCTTC

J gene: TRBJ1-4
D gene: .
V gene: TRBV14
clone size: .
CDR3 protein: CASSHGAGEKLFF
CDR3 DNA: TGTGCCAGCAGCCACGGGGCGGGGGAAAAACTGTTTTTT

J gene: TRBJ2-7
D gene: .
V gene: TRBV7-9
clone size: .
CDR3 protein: CASSSADTHYEQYF
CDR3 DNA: TGTGCCAGCAGCTCGGCGGACACCCACTACGAGCAGTACTTC

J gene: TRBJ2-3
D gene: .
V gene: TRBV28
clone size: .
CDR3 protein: CASSLLAAGSGTQYF
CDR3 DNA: TGTGCCAGCAGTTTACTTGCGGCAGGGTCGGGTACGCAGTATTTT

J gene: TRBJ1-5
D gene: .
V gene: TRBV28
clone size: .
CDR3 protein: CAIGRGGQPQHF
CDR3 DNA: TGTGCCATAGGGCGCGGGGGCCAGCCCCAGCATTTT

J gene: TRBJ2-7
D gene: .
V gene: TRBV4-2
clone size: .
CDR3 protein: CASSQDVGPRYEQYF
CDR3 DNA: TGTGCCAGCAGCCAAGATGTGGGCCCCCGCTACGAGCAGTACTTC

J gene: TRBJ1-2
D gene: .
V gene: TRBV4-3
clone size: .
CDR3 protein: CASSQGGPDGGGYTF
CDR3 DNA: TGCGCCAGCAGCCAAGGAGGGCCAGATGGAGGCGGCTACACCTTC

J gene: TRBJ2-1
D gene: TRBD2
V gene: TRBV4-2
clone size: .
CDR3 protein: CASSRPGGGGPETEQFF
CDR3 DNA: TGTGCCAGCAGCCGCCCGGGGGGCGGGGGGCCCGAGACGGAGCAGTTCTTC

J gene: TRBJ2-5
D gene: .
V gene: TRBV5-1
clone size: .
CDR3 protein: CASSLRSGSAQGETQYF
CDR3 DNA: TGCGCCAGCAGCTTGCGGTCGGGTAGCGCCCAAGGAGAGACCCAGTACTTC

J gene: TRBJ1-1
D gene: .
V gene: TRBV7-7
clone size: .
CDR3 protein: CASSPTVNTEAFF
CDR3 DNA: TGTGCCAGCAGCCCGACTGTGAACACTGAAGCTTTCTTT

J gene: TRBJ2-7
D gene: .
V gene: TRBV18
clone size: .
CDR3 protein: CASSQARDASYEQYF
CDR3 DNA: TGTGCCAGCTCACAGGCGCGGGACGCCTCCTACGAGCAGTACTTC

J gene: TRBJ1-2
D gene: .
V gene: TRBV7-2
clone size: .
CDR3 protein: CASSLWRDLGVGYTF
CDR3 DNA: TGTGCCAGCAGCCTCTGGCGGGACCTGGGCGTTGGCTACACCTTC

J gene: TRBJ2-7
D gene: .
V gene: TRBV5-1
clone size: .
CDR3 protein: CASSLTGFGNEQYF
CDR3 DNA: TGCGCCAGCAGCTTGACAGGGTTCGGGAACGAGCAGTACTTC